This is a list of T cell receptor beta chains from one sample in a study of T cell responses to AZD1222 COVID-19 vaccine. Repertoires were generated with immunoSEQ multiplex PCR, while TCRdb's copy carries only in-frame clones and drops some. The sample lists 130,000 to 150,000 clones, about nine tenths seen once, with approximately 16% in the top ten. This sample comprised peripheral blood, obtained on day 0 of AZD1222 vaccination. All receptors come from an adult in good health. Both conserved end residues are part of each CDR3. D genes are given only for firm matches. Part of the rows lack a size; the others show once, few, many or a class for expanded clones.

J gene	clone size	D gene	V gene	CDR3 DNA	CDR3 protein
TRBJ1-1	-	TRBD1	TRBV19	TGTGCCACTACAGCCCGACAGGGGGGCACTGAAGCTTTCTTT	CATTARQGGTEAFF
TRBJ2-3	-	-	TRBV11-2	TGTGCCAGCAGCCCACCGACTCAAACCGGAGATACGCAGTATTTT	CASSPPTQTGDTQYF
TRBJ1-2	-	-	TRBV7-8	TGTGCCAGCAGCTTAGGGGGGGTTTCTGGCTACACCTTC	CASSLGGVSGYTF
TRBJ2-2	-	-	TRBV28	TGTGCCAGCAGTGTCTGGGGTGGCGGCACCGGGGAGCTGTTTTTT	CASSVWGGGTGELFF
TRBJ1-4	-	-	TRBV2	TGTGCCAGCAGGGACGACTCGCGGGAAAAACTGTTTTTT	CASRDDSREKLFF
TRBJ1-2	-	TRBD1	TRBV30	TGTGCCTGGAGTGAGAGACAGGGGGACTACACCTTC	CAWSERQGDYTF
TRBJ2-3	-	TRBD2	TRBV6-4	TGTGCCAGCAGTGTTTCTAGCGGGGGGCTAGGAAATACGCAGTATTTT	CASSVSSGGLGNTQYF
TRBJ1-1	-	-	TRBV18	TGTGCCAGCTCACCATTGCGGTGGGGTGAAGCTTTCTTT	CASSPLRWGEAFF
TRBJ1-1	-	-	TRBV30	TGTGCCTGGAGCCACAGGGCAGAAGCTTTCTTT	CAWSHRAEAFF
TRBJ2-7	few	-	TRBV7-9	TGTGCCAGCAGCGCTCTCCAGAGGAGCTACGAGCAGTACTTC	CASSALQRSYEQYF
TRBJ1-1	-	-	TRBV7-3	TGTGCCAGCAGCTTAATCGGAATGGACACTGAAGCTTTCTTT	CASSLIGMDTEAFF
TRBJ2-2	-	TRBD1	TRBV28	TGTGCCATTAGGGACAGACCGAACACCGGGGAGCTGTTTTTT	CAIRDRPNTGELFF
TRBJ1-1	once	-	TRBV7-2	TGTGCCAGCAGCTTAGAATTCAGCACCAACACTGAAGCTTTCTTT	CASSLEFSTNTEAFF
TRBJ1-5	-	-	TRBV6-6	TGTGCCAGCAGTACAGAGATCAATCAGCCCCAGCATTTT	CASSTEINQPQHF
TRBJ2-7	-	-	TRBV11-3	TGTGCCAGCAGCTCAGATTCCGGGGCCTACGAGCAGTACTTC	CASSSDSGAYEQYF
TRBJ1-2	-	-	TRBV11-2	TGTGCCAGCAGCTCCGGGACCTCTAACTATGGCTACACCTTC	CASSSGTSNYGYTF
TRBJ1-6	-	TRBD1	TRBV5-1	TGCGCCAGCAGCTTGGCGGCAGGGGGGGATAATTCACCCCTCCACTTT	CASSLAAGGDNSPLHF
TRBJ2-7	once	-	TRBV6-5	TGTGCCAGCAGAAGTCCGACGGCCTCCTACGAGCAGTACTTC	CASRSPTASYEQYF
TRBJ1-2	once	-	TRBV9	TGTGCCAGCAGCCCCTCAATTGGGGGGGGAAACTATGGCTACACCTTC	CASSPSIGGGNYGYTF
TRBJ2-3	few	-	TRBV15	TGTGCCACCAGCAGAGCTCCAGTAGATACGCAGTATTTT	CATSRAPVDTQYF
TRBJ2-4	-	TRBD1	TRBV6-2/TRBV6-3	TGTGCCAGCAGTTCAGGGACAGATTCAATCCTAGCCAAAAACATTCAGTACTTC	CASSSGTDSILAKNIQYF
TRBJ1-5	-	-	TRBV9	TGTGCCAGCAGCTATAGCTACGACAGCAATCAGCCCCAGCATTTT	CASSYSYDSNQPQHF
TRBJ2-2	-	TRBD2	TRBV19	TGTGCCAGTAGTATTACTAGCGGGGGGGCCACCGGGGAGCTGTTTTTT	CASSITSGGATGELFF
TRBJ1-1	-	TRBD1	TRBV18	TGTGCCAGCTCGCTCCGACAGGGACTGAACACTGAAGCTTTCTTT	CASSLRQGLNTEAFF
TRBJ2-2	-	TRBD2	TRBV7-2	TGTGCCAGCAGAGGTAGCGGGGGGGCCGCCGGGGAGCTGTTTTTT	CASRGSGGAAGELFF
TRBJ1-2	-	-	TRBV30	TGTGCCTGGAGCCAGGGTCCCTATGGCTACACCTTC	CAWSQGPYGYTF
TRBJ1-1	-	-	TRBV3-1/TRBV3-2	TGTGCCAGCAGCCCCTTGGACCGCAACACTGAAGCTTTCTTT	CASSPLDRNTEAFF
TRBJ2-7	-	-	TRBV18	TGTGCCAGCTCACCACCGAACGGGAACTACGAGCAGTACTTC	CASSPPNGNYEQYF
TRBJ1-3	once	-	TRBV12-3/TRBV12-4	TGTGCCAGCAGTTTAGGAAACACCATATATTTT	CASSLGNTIYF
TRBJ1-1	-	TRBD1	TRBV6-1	TGTGCCAGCAGTGAAGCGGAGACAGGGAGCACTGAAGCTTTCTTT	CASSEAETGSTEAFF
TRBJ1-1	-	-	TRBV18	TGTGCCAGCTCACCAGGAGTGATGAACACTGAAGCTTTCTTT	CASSPGVMNTEAFF
TRBJ1-3	-	-	TRBV5-1	TGCGCCAGCAGCTTGGCCGGTTCTCGAGGGGGAAACACCATATATTTT	CASSLAGSRGGNTIYF
TRBJ2-7	once	-	TRBV11-3	TGTGCCAGCACCGGGAGCCGGTCCTACGAGCAGTACTTC	CASTGSRSYEQYF
TRBJ2-5	-	TRBD2	TRBV2	TGTGCCAGCAGTGCTCGCGGGGGACCCCAAGAGACCCAGTACTTC	CASSARGGPQETQYF
TRBJ1-2	-	-	TRBV5-6	TGTGCCAGCACCCGGATCGGGTTAAACTATGGCTACACCTTC	CASTRIGLNYGYTF
TRBJ1-4	many	-	TRBV7-9	TGTGCCAGCAGCCGAGGGACTAATGAAAAACTGTTTTTT	CASSRGTNEKLFF
TRBJ2-1	-	-	TRBV7-3	TGTGCCAGCAGACCCCACAATGAGCAGTTCTTC	CASRPHNEQFF
TRBJ1-4	-	-	TRBV27	TGTGCCAGCAGTTTACGCTTCGCAACTAATGAAAAACTGTTTTTT	CASSLRFATNEKLFF
TRBJ1-2	-	-	TRBV28	TGTGCCACCTCGTCGGGGGGTCCGGACTATGGCTACACCTTC	CATSSGGPDYGYTF
TRBJ2-7	-	-	TRBV15	TGTGCCACCAGCACCTCCCGGGCAGGGCAGAATTCCTACGAGCAGTACTTC	CATSTSRAGQNSYEQYF
TRBJ2-3	-	-	TRBV5-5	TGTGCCAGCAGCTTGGGGCTAAACACAGATACGCAGTATTTT	CASSLGLNTDTQYF
TRBJ1-3	once	-	TRBV5-1	TGCGCCAGCAGCCCCGGCAGTGGAAACACCATATATTTT	CASSPGSGNTIYF
TRBJ2-2	-	TRBD2	TRBV10-1	TGCGCCAGCATTGCGGGGGAGATGAACACCGGGGAGCTGTTTTTT	CASIAGEMNTGELFF
TRBJ1-2	-	-	TRBV28	TGTGCCTATCAAGCCGGGGCTCATGGCTACACCTTC	CAYQAGAHGYTF
TRBJ1-2	-	-	TRBV5-1	TGCGCCAGCAGCTCAATGTCGGGGGACTATGGCTACACCTTC	CASSSMSGDYGYTF
TRBJ1-2	-	-	TRBV7-2	TGTGCCAGCAGCTTAGCCGGTGATGGCTACACCTTC	CASSLAGDGYTF
TRBJ1-5	once	-	TRBV2	TGTGCCAGCAGCTACAAGGGGAATAGCAATCAGCCCCAGCATTTT	CASSYKGNSNQPQHF
TRBJ2-5	-	-	TRBV7-8	TGTGCCAGCAGGGGGGCTGGTGAGACCCAGTACTTC	CASRGAGETQYF
TRBJ1-2	once	TRBD1	TRBV7-9	TGTGCCAGCAGCTTGAACAGGGGTTGGTTGGGCTACACCTTC	CASSLNRGWLGYTF
TRBJ1-5	few	-	TRBV5-4	TGTGCCAGCAGCCCCGGGGCCAATCAGCCCCAGCATTTT	CASSPGANQPQHF
TRBJ2-3	-	-	TRBV5-1	TGCGCCAGCAGCTTGCGGGGAATGGGTGGGGGCACAGATACGCAGTATTTT	CASSLRGMGGGTDTQYF